The sequence of this T cell receptor beta chain was determined in a study of cytomegalovirus exposure and HLA in healthy donors. The V and J ends lost 4 bases and 0 bases respectively, with 16 bases between them. The germline V gene has CDR1 SGHDT and CDR2 YYEEEE. The CDR3 has 16 amino acids. 13 Jbeta primers and 60 Vbeta primers were used for the PCR. Using immunoSEQ multiplex PCR, the repertoire was profiled, and TCRdb retains in-frame clones only, with some absent. The sample holds fewer than 250,000 clones, under 80% seen once. The specimen was PBMCs. This receptor was obtained from a woman aged 30 to 39 in good health and CMV-seronegative. The V gene is TRBV5-6, the J gene TRBJ1-2; D remains ambiguous. The CDR3 bases are TGTGCCAGCAGCACCGGTCGAGGAGCCCCTAACTATGGCTACACCTTC. It specifies CASSTGRGAPNYGYTF.